A selection of T cell receptor beta chains follows, all from one sample in a study of T cells in Graves' hyperthyroidism and ophthalmopathy. TCRdb re-derived calls from the multiplex PCR reads in MiXCR, one entry per CDR3 protein. The table lists roughly 800,000 distinct CDR3 sequences, more than 30% of them singletons. Sequenced: blood. The receptors stem from a man aged 18 to 35 with Graves' hyperthyroidism. CDR3s include the opening cysteine and the closing phenylalanine or tryptophan. A D gene is named only where the DNA matches it firmly. Size tells how often a clone was seen (once, few, many) or the class of an expanded clone, and some rows leave it out.

cdr3_nt: TGTGCCAGCAGCTTAGATGGGACTTTCTATGGCTACACCTTC
cdr3_aa: CASSLDGTFYGYTF
cdr3_length: 14
v_call: TRBV11-2
d_call: -
clone_size: few
j_call: TRBJ1-2

cdr3_nt: TGTGCCCCTTATGGGACAGGGGACGGTTCACCCCTCCACTTT
cdr3_aa: CAPYGTGDGSPLHF
cdr3_length: 14
v_call: TRBV24-1
d_call: TRBD1
clone_size: -
j_call: TRBJ1-6

cdr3_nt: TGCAGTGCTAGAGTGGGATCGGATGGCTACACCTTC
cdr3_aa: CSARVGSDGYTF
cdr3_length: 12
v_call: TRBV20-1
d_call: -
clone_size: -
j_call: TRBJ1-2

cdr3_nt: TGTGCCACCAGTGGAGTTTGGGAACCCGGGGAGCTGTTTTTT
cdr3_aa: CATSGVWEPGELFF
cdr3_length: 14
v_call: TRBV24-1
d_call: -
clone_size: -
j_call: TRBJ2-2

cdr3_nt: TGTGCCAGCAGCAGCCGGGGACAGGGTCGGGAAGAGACCCAGTACTTC
cdr3_aa: CASSSRGQGREETQYF
cdr3_length: 16
v_call: TRBV7-9
d_call: TRBD1
clone_size: -
j_call: TRBJ2-5

cdr3_nt: TGCAGTGCTAGAGGGGACAGGGACAATCAGCCCCAGCATTTT
cdr3_aa: CSARGDRDNQPQHF
cdr3_length: 14
v_call: TRBV20-1
d_call: TRBD1
clone_size: many
j_call: TRBJ1-5

cdr3_nt: TGTGCCAGCTCCGTATCAGGTTTGACGCAGCCCCAGCATTTT
cdr3_aa: CASSVSGLTQPQHF
cdr3_length: 14
v_call: TRBV9
d_call: -
clone_size: -
j_call: TRBJ1-5

cdr3_nt: TGTGCCAGCAGCTTGGAAGGTGGTCTGAACACCGGGGAGCTGTTTTTT
cdr3_aa: CASSLEGGLNTGELFF
cdr3_length: 16
v_call: TRBV6-5
d_call: -
clone_size: -
j_call: TRBJ2-2

cdr3_nt: TGTGCCAGCCTGACAGGGGCGTACAGCACTGAAGCTTTCTTT
cdr3_aa: CASLTGAYSTEAFF
cdr3_length: 14
v_call: TRBV6-5
d_call: TRBD1
clone_size: few
j_call: TRBJ1-1

cdr3_nt: TGTGCCAGCAGCTTGATTAGCGGGAGTCCCCACGAGCAGTACTTC
cdr3_aa: CASSLISGSPHEQYF
cdr3_length: 15
v_call: TRBV7-2
d_call: TRBD2
clone_size: -
j_call: TRBJ2-7

cdr3_nt: TGTGCCACCGGGGAGACCCAGTACTTC
cdr3_aa: CATGETQYF
cdr3_length: 9
v_call: TRBV15
d_call: -
clone_size: many
j_call: TRBJ2-5

cdr3_nt: TGTGCCAGCAGCTTTGGGACAGGGAACACTGAAGCTTTCTTT
cdr3_aa: CASSFGTGNTEAFF
cdr3_length: 14
v_call: TRBV5-1
d_call: TRBD1
clone_size: many
j_call: TRBJ1-1

cdr3_nt: TGTGCCAGCAGCGTAGGGGGGGACCCCTATAATTCACCCCTCCACTTT
cdr3_aa: CASSVGGDPYNSPLHF
cdr3_length: 16
v_call: TRBV9
d_call: -
clone_size: few
j_call: TRBJ1-6

cdr3_nt: TGTGCCAGCAGCTTAGATGCAGGGGGCAGCACCGGGGAGCTGTTTTTT
cdr3_aa: CASSLDAGGSTGELFF
cdr3_length: 16
v_call: TRBV7-6
d_call: TRBD1
clone_size: -
j_call: TRBJ2-2

cdr3_nt: TGCGCCAGCAGCGGAGAGGGGGCAACTAATGAAAAACTGTTTTTT
cdr3_aa: CASSGEGATNEKLFF
cdr3_length: 15
v_call: TRBV5-1
d_call: -
clone_size: few
j_call: TRBJ1-4

cdr3_nt: TGTGCCAGCAGTGCTGCCGAAATCACTGAAGCTTTCTTT
cdr3_aa: CASSAAEITEAFF
cdr3_length: 13
v_call: TRBV25-1
d_call: -
clone_size: once
j_call: TRBJ1-1

cdr3_nt: TGTGCCAGCAGCCAATCCGGGACAGAAGAGACCCAGTACTTC
cdr3_aa: CASSQSGTEETQYF
cdr3_length: 14
v_call: TRBV7-2
d_call: TRBD1
clone_size: -
j_call: TRBJ2-5

cdr3_nt: TGCGCCAGCAGCCCCCCGGGAGGCTCTGGGGGTTCTGAAGCTTTCTTT
cdr3_aa: CASSPPGGSGGSEAFF
cdr3_length: 16
v_call: TRBV5-1
d_call: -
clone_size: -
j_call: TRBJ1-1

cdr3_nt: TGTGCCATCAGGGGACAGGGACGCTCCTACGAGCAGTACTTC
cdr3_aa: CAIRGQGRSYEQYF
cdr3_length: 14
v_call: TRBV10-3
d_call: TRBD1
clone_size: many
j_call: TRBJ2-7

cdr3_nt: TGCAGCGTAGCATACAGGGGGATGAACACTGAAGCTTTCTTT
cdr3_aa: CSVAYRGMNTEAFF
cdr3_length: 14
v_call: TRBV29-1
d_call: TRBD1
clone_size: -
j_call: TRBJ1-1

cdr3_nt: TGTGCCAGCAGCTTAGGCCTTCGGAACTACGAGCAGTACTTC
cdr3_aa: CASSLGLRNYEQYF
cdr3_length: 14
v_call: TRBV13
d_call: -
clone_size: -
j_call: TRBJ2-7

cdr3_nt: TGTGCCAGCATGCGGGCGGGGAGCAATCAGCCCCAGCATTTT
cdr3_aa: CASMRAGSNQPQHF
cdr3_length: 14
v_call: TRBV12-3/TRBV12-4
d_call: -
clone_size: many
j_call: TRBJ1-5

cdr3_nt: TGCGCCAGCAGCACAGGGACAGGAGATCTGTATAATTCACCCCTCCACTTT
cdr3_aa: CASSTGTGDLYNSPLHF
cdr3_length: 17
v_call: TRBV5-1
d_call: TRBD1
clone_size: few
j_call: TRBJ1-6

cdr3_nt: TGCGCCAGCAGCCAAGACAGGGGGGGGAACACCTACGAGCAGTACTTC
cdr3_aa: CASSQDRGGNTYEQYF
cdr3_length: 16
v_call: TRBV4-1
d_call: -
clone_size: -
j_call: TRBJ2-7

cdr3_nt: TGTGCCAGCAGCGACAGGGGAATATTTTACGAGCAGTACTTC
cdr3_aa: CASSDRGIFYEQYF
cdr3_length: 14
v_call: TRBV9
d_call: TRBD1
clone_size: -
j_call: TRBJ2-7

cdr3_nt: TGCAGTGCCCCTCGGCTAGCGGGGGCAATCGGCACTGAAGCTTTCTTT
cdr3_aa: CSAPRLAGAIGTEAFF
cdr3_length: 16
v_call: TRBV20-1
d_call: -
clone_size: -
j_call: TRBJ1-1